This is a list of T cell receptor beta chains from one sample in a study of spatial heterogeneity in lung cancer. TCRdb independently ran MiXCR on the 5' RACE reads; one entry per CDR3 protein. The data contain about 39,000 distinct CDR3 sequences, around 3.1% of them singletons. Sequenced here: normal lung tissue next to the tumor, sampled at surgery. The receptors were sampled from a male donor with early-stage non-small cell lung cancer. CDR3s include the opening cysteine and the closing phenylalanine or tryptophan. A D gene is named only where the DNA matches it firmly. Size tells how often a clone was seen (once, few, many) or the class of an expanded clone, and some rows leave it out.

J: TRBJ2-1
size: many
V: TRBV3-1
D: NA
CDR3: CASRRPPMYNEQFF
DNA: TGTGCCAGCAGGAGACCGCCTATGTACAATGAGCAGTTCTTC

J: TRBJ2-3
size: many
V: TRBV5-1
D: TRBD1
CDR3: CASSLAGTVSTDTQYF
DNA: TGCGCCAGCAGCTTGGCAGGGACAGTCAGCACAGATACGCAGTATTTT

J: TRBJ1-1
size: many
V: TRBV4-2
D: NA
CDR3: CASSLEAGHGFSEAFF
DNA: TGTGCCAGCAGCCTGGAGGCGGGACACGGGTTTTCTGAAGCTTTCTTT

J: TRBJ2-2
size: many
V: TRBV20-1
D: NA
CDR3: CSARKGDTGELFF
DNA: TGCAGTGCGCGCAAAGGGGACACCGGGGAGCTGTTTTTT

J: TRBJ2-3
size: many
V: TRBV14
D: NA
CDR3: CASSQAGAVRQYF
DNA: TGTGCCAGCAGCCAAGCGGGGGCGGTCCGGCAGTATTTT

J: TRBJ2-3
size: many
V: TRBV30
D: NA
CDR3: CAWSNGLGDTQYF
DNA: TGTGCCTGGAGTAATGGTTTGGGAGATACGCAGTATTTT

J: TRBJ2-4
size: NA
V: TRBV29-1
D: TRBD1
CDR3: CSVGWSGGLAKNIQYF
DNA: TGCAGCGTTGGGTGGTCAGGGGGCTTAGCCAAAAACATTCAGTACTTC

J: TRBJ2-5
size: many
V: TRBV2
D: TRBD1
CDR3: CARGTGDQETQYF
DNA: TGTGCCAGAGGGACAGGGGACCAAGAGACCCAGTACTTC

J: TRBJ2-3
size: many
V: TRBV7-2
D: NA
CDR3: CASSLRTETDTQYF
DNA: TGTGCCAGCAGCTTAAGGACGGAGACAGATACGCAGTATTTT

J: TRBJ2-5
size: many
V: TRBV25-1
D: NA
CDR3: CASSEHSLGETQYF
DNA: TGTGCCAGCAGTGAACACAGCCTAGGGGAGACCCAGTACTTC

J: TRBJ2-5
size: many
V: TRBV7-6
D: NA
CDR3: CASSFQVGSGTQETQYF
DNA: TGTGCCAGCAGCTTCCAGGTCGGTTCGGGGACGCAAGAGACCCAGTACTTC

J: TRBJ2-7
size: many
V: TRBV24-1
D: NA
CDR3: CATGGPSYEQYF
DNA: TGTGCCACGGGTGGGCCCAGCTACGAGCAGTACTTC

J: TRBJ1-1
size: many
V: TRBV4-1
D: NA
CDR3: CASSQISQDTEAFF
DNA: TGCGCCAGCAGCCAGATCAGCCAAGACACTGAAGCTTTCTTT

J: TRBJ2-5
size: many
V: TRBV11-2
D: TRBD2
CDR3: CASSFQAGGETQYF
DNA: TGTGCCAGCAGCTTCCAAGCGGGAGGGGAGACCCAGTACTTC

J: TRBJ1-1
size: many
V: TRBV2
D: NA
CDR3: CAKEGNTTEAFF
DNA: TGTGCCAAGGAGGGGAATACAACTGAAGCTTTCTTT

J: TRBJ2-3
size: many
V: TRBV5-1
D: NA
CDR3: CASKTGGEVDTQYF
DNA: TGCGCCAGCAAAACCGGGGGCGAAGTGGATACGCAGTATTTT

J: TRBJ1-1
size: many
V: TRBV7-9
D: NA
CDR3: CASILRDVGAGLTEAFF
DNA: TGTGCCAGTATCCTAAGGGACGTAGGCGCCGGGCTCACTGAAGCTTTCTTT